Presented here are 9 T cell receptor beta chains from one specimen sequenced in a study of cytotoxic CD8 clonotypes in ibrutinib-treated CLL. Sequenced by immunoSEQ multiplex PCR; TCRdb stores in-frame clones only, minus some. The repertoire holds about 140,000 clones, with 75% to 85% as singletons. The sample consisted of PBMCs, taken after 36 months of ibrutinib treatment. These TCRs come from a human donor with chronic lymphocytic leukemia.

This chain connects TRBV20-1 to TRBJ1-2; D remains unclear. The CDR3 runs to 11 residues. Germline V gene lookup returns CDR1 DFQATT and CDR2 SNEGSKA (reference sequence). V was shortened by 3 bases and J by 5 bases, with 7 bases between the two germline ends. CDR3 residues: CSARSKYGYTF. The CDR3 coding sequence is TGCAGTGCTAGGTCGAAATATGGCTACACCTTC.

In this sample, this clone turned up once. This chain joins TRBV7-6 and TRBJ1-4, with unresolved D. Germline V gene data show CDR1 as SGHVS and CDR2 as FNYEAQ. The CDR3 totals 14 residues. Trimming left V 5 bases short and J 7 bases short, with 14 bases between. CDR3 coding DNA: TGTGCCAGCAGCCCGGAGGGATGGGGTGAAAAACTGTTTTTT. This gives the protein CASSPEGWGEKLFF.

The rearrangement joins TRBV27 to TRBJ2-7; 7 bases are a match to TRBD2. This CDR3 region has 14 residues. The V and J ends lost 6 bases and 0 bases, in that order; junction bases with no gene match: 5. Germline V lookup: CDR1 MNHEY, CDR2 SMNVEV (reference sequence). The DNA for the CDR3 is TGTGCCAGCAGCGCGGGAGTAAGCTCCTACGAGCAGTACTTC. The encoded protein is CASSAGVSSYEQYF.

This chain uses TRBV7-2 with TRBJ1-4; possible D gene TRBD1, 6 bases. The CDR3 extends over 15 amino acids. The ends were cut back, 5 bases at V and 7 bases at J, with 17 bases in the middle. Germline values: CDR1 SGHTA, CDR2 FQGNSA. The CDR3 here is CASSPAHRVFEKLFF. CDR3 in DNA: TGTGCCAGCAGCCCGGCCCACAGGGTATTTGAAAAACTGTTTTTT.

CDR3 bases: TGTGCCAGCAGCTTCCGCTACGAGCAGTACTTC. Its translation: CASSFRYEQYF. The chain recombines TRBV5-8 with TRBJ2-7; D gene ambiguous. Trimming removed 2 bases from V and 3 bases from J, with 3 bases in between. Per germline, CDR1 SGHTS and CDR2 YDEGEE. This CDR3 is built from 11 residues.

V and J are TRBV7-6 and TRBJ2-5, with D maybe TRBD1 (5 bases). Germline loops: CDR1 SGHVS, CDR2 FNYEAQ. Trimming took off 10 bases at V and 3 bases at J, with 12 bases between the two ends. The CDR3 has 12 amino acids. The DNA of the CDR3 is TGTGCCACTCGACAGATTAAAGAGACCCAGTACTTC. Translation: CATRQIKETQYF. Filled out from reference TRBV7-6 and TRBJ2-5, the complete variable domain reads GAGVSQSPRYKVTKRGQDVALRCDPISGHVSLYWYRQALGQGPEFLTYFNYEAQQDKSGLPNDRFSAERPEGSISTLTIQRTEQRDSAMYRCATRQIKETQYFGPGTRLLVL.

This clone appeared a few times. The chain is built from TRBV11-3 and TRBJ2-5, with D possibly matching TRBD2 (6 bases). The length of the CDR3 is 15 residues. V was trimmed by 2 bases and J by 2 bases, leaving 12 bases between them. Germline CDR1 SGHNT, CDR2 YENEEA. The CDR3 DNA reads TGTGCCAGCAGCTTACAGGGTAGCGGTCAAGAGACCCAGTACTTC. This sequence encodes CASSLQGSGQETQYF.

The CDR3 sequence: CASSDMGETQYF. DNA for the CDR3: TGCGCCAGCAGTGACATGGGGGAGACCCAGTACTTC. The chain has TRBV10-1 and TRBJ2-5, with D unclear. The CDR3 has 12 amino acids. Germline V gene sequence: CDR1 WNHNN, CDR2 SYGVQD (reference sequence). The V end was cut by 3 bases, the J end by 5 bases, with 7 bases between.

This chain links TRBV28 with TRBJ2-7; D call uncertain. Germline V lookup: CDR1 MDHEN, CDR2 SYDVKM. The CDR3 covers 12 residues. Trimming took 5 bases from V and 0 from J, leaving 5 bases between them. CDR3 in amino acids: CASSGRSYEQYF. CDR3 coding DNA: TGTGCCAGCAGTGGCCGCTCCTACGAGCAGTACTTC.